This T cell receptor beta chain was captured by sequencing in a study of a mutant IDH1 vaccine in newly diagnosed glioma. Looking at the study overall: Males made up about 62% and females roughly 38% of treated patients, whose mean age was roughly 40 years.

Trimming cost V 0 bases and J 2 bases; bases outside gene matches: 0. CDR3 length: 14 residues. The V gene's germline CDR1 is SGHRS and CDR2 YFSETQ. Time point defined: week 47, end of study. What each vaccine dose contained was 300 ug of mutant IDH1 20-mer peptide, accompanied by topical imiquimod. The protocol was immunoSEQ multiplex PCR, while the TCRdb copy is restricted to in-frame clones and leaves out a portion. The table has around 54,000 clones, roughly 80% seen once. In regard to this clone: No antigen is known for it. The sample carries other DNA sequences with the same CDR3.

The TCR was taken from a woman aged 50 to 60 with glioma. This chain joins TRBV5-1 and TRBJ2-7, with 9 bases fitting TRBD1. This material consisted of PBMCs, taken from a glioma patient whose treatment included an IDH1 peptide vaccine. Here the CDR3 reads CASSLGQGAYEQYF. The CDR3 nucleotides are TGCGCCAGCAGCTTGGGACAGGGGGCCTACGAGCAGTACTTC.